Shown below are 20 T cell receptor beta chains from a single sample sequenced in a study of CD8 T cells in Susac syndrome. It was with random hexamers that 0.5 to 1 ug RNA was reverse transcribed. TCRdb reprocessed the immunoSEQ multiplex PCR reads via MiXCR and lists one record per CDR3 protein. The table has some 300,000 distinct CDR3 sequences, roughly 81% seen once. Sequenced material: CD8+ T cells from PBMCs. The receptors originated from a human donor with multiple sclerosis.

The rearrangement uses TRBV28 and TRBJ2-7, with D unclear. V lost 3 bases and J lost 0, with 9 bases in between. Per germline, CDR1 MDHEN and CDR2 SYDVKM. The CDR3 consists of 14 residues. CDR3 DNA sequence: TGTGCCAGCAGTTTCTCCAGCAGCTCCTACGAGCAGTACTTC. It is translated as CASSFSSSSYEQYF.

V usage is TRBV10-3 and J usage is TRBJ2-7, with 7 bases lining up with TRBD2. Per germline, CDR1 ENHRY and CDR2 SYGVKD. The CDR3 totals 14 residues. V gave up 6 bases and J gave up 4 bases; unmatched junction bases: 9. CDR3 region: CAISPGLAEYEQYF. Written as DNA, the CDR3 is TGTGCCATCAGCCCGGGGCTAGCGGAATACGAGCAGTACTTC.

The chain recombines TRBV5-5 with TRBJ2-1; 8 nucleotides line up with TRBD1. This CDR3 is 11 amino acids long. The germline CDR1 and CDR2 sequences are SGHKS and YYEKEE (reference sequence). V lost 7 bases to trimming and J lost 16 bases; unmatched junction nucleotides: 10. The CDR3 nucleotides are TGTGCCAGCCGCCTGGGCAGGGGGCCTTTCTTC. It encodes CASRLGRGPFF. The complete variable domain, with remaining parts taken from reference TRBV5-5 and TRBJ2-1, reads DAGVTQSPTHLIKTRGQQVTLRCSPISGHKSVSWYQQVLGQGPQFIFQYYEKEERGRGNFPDRFSARQFPNYSSELNVNALLLGDSALYLCASRLGRGPFFGPGTRLTVL.

This chain connects TRBV6-1 to TRBJ1-1; perhaps TRBD1 as D (6 bases). The CDR3 is 17 residues long. The V end was cut by 5 bases, the J end by 4 bases, with 23 bases between. The V gene's germline CDR1 is MNHNS and CDR2 SASEGT. The CDR3 DNA is TGTGCCAGCAGTCATGGGCCCCCGACAGGCGGGGGCACTGAAGCTTTCTTT. It translates to CASSHGPPTGGGTEAFF.

This clonotype was picked up a small number of times. The chain links TRBV6-5 to TRBJ1-2, with 7 bases identical to TRBD1. CDR3 length equals 16 residues. Germline loops: CDR1 MNHEY, CDR2 SVGAGI. Germline trimming cut 3 bases from V and 2 bases from J; bases unmatched to any gene: 9. CDR3 in DNA: TGTGCCAGCAGTTATCCCGACAGGGACGGGAACTATGGCTACACCTTC. This gives the protein CASSYPDRDGNYGYTF.

This rearrangement joins TRBV15 to TRBJ2-7; no firm D call. From germline, CDR1 is LNHNV and CDR2 YYDKDF (reference sequence). The CDR3 totals 14 residues. V dropped 0 bases and J dropped 3 bases, with 9 bases sitting between them. CDR3 nucleotides: TGTGCCACCAGCAGAGACGGGTGGGGCTACGAGCAGTACTTC. Its protein product is CATSRDGWGYEQYF. Filled out from reference TRBV15 and TRBJ2-7, the complete variable domain reads DAMVIQNPRYQVTQFGKPVTLSCSQTLNHNVMYWYQQKSSQAPKLLFHYYDKDFNNEADTPDNFQSRRPNTSFCFLDIRSPGLGDTAMYLCATSRDGWGYEQYFGPGTRLTVT.

The chain carries TRBV9 and TRBJ2-1; TRBD2 matches 11 bases. This CDR3 comprises 13 residues. J gave up 5 bases and V 7 bases, and 2 bases lay outside the gene matches. CDR1 and CDR2 (germline): SGDLS, YYNGEE. This CDR3 reads CASGTSGNNEQFF. Here the CDR3 DNA reads TGTGCCAGCGGGACTAGCGGTAACAATGAGCAGTTCTTC. Drawing the rest from reference TRBV9 and TRBJ2-1, the complete variable domain is DSGVTQTPKHLITATGQRVTLRCSPRSGDLSVYWYQQSLDQGLQFLIQYYNGEERAKGNILERFSAQQFPDLHSELNLSSLELGDSALYFCASGTSGNNEQFFGPGTRLTVL.

The chain joins TRBV5-1 to TRBJ1-4; weak D call: TRBD1 (5 bases). This CDR3 is 17 amino acids long. V was trimmed by 0 bases and J by 3 bases, leaving 15 bases between them. The germline V gene encodes CDR1 SGHRS and CDR2 YFSETQ. CDR3 in DNA: TGCGCCAGCAGCTTGGAACCGCCGGGGGTAGCTAATGAAAAACTGTTTTTT. This codes for CASSLEPPGVANEKLFF. The full variable domain, rest sourced from reference TRBV5-1 and TRBJ1-4, is KAGVTQTPRYLIKTRGQQVTLSCSPISGHRSVSWYQQTPGQGLQFLFEYFSETQRNKGNFPGRFSGRQFSNSRSEMNVSTLELGDSALYLCASSLEPPGVANEKLFFGSGTQLSVL.

The chain is built from TRBV27 and TRBJ1-1, with D hard to call. The germline CDR1 and CDR2 sequences are MNHEY and SMNVEV (reference sequence). V lost 4 bases to trimming and J lost 1 base, with 16 bases between them. The length of the CDR3 is 16 residues. The chain's CDR3 is CASSSVRAGENTEAFF. The CDR3 coding sequence is TGTGCCAGCAGTTCGGTAAGGGCAGGCGAGAACACTGAAGCTTTCTTT.

The V gene is TRBV10-3, the J gene TRBJ1-2; the D is unclear. This CDR3 is 15 amino acids long. V lost 0 bases and J 4 bases, leaving 12 bases between the germline ends. Germline lookup yields CDR1 ENHRY and CDR2 SYGVKD. Here the CDR3 DNA reads TGTGCCATCAGTGAGTCACCCAGACACATCTATGGCTACACCTTC. This sequence encodes CAISESPRHIYGYTF.

The rearrangement joins TRBV9 to TRBJ2-5; D is unresolved. CDR1 SGDLS and CDR2 YYNGEE come from the germline V gene. The length of the CDR3 is 14 residues. V was trimmed by 3 bases and J by 2 bases, leaving 11 bases between them. CDR3 loop: CASSGGGDQETQYF. The CDR3 DNA is TGTGCCAGCAGCGGAGGTGGGGATCAAGAGACCCAGTACTTC.

The gene calls are TRBV4-1 and TRBJ2-7; D unresolved. The CDR3 totals 14 residues. The V end lost 0 bases, the J end lost 3 bases, and 9 bases lay between the germline ends. Germline values: CDR1 MGHRA, CDR2 YSYEKL. DNA of the CDR3: TGCGCCAGCAGCCAAGATACGGTTCGCTACGAGCAGTACTTC. This codes for CASSQDTVRYEQYF.

Turning to this clonotype: An end of the junction does not agree with germline; a read error may underlie this. The J gene is TRBJ1-5, the V gene TRBV27; D remains unclear. Germline V gene lookup returns CDR1 MNHEY and CDR2 SMNVEV (reference sequence). The CDR3 spans 15 residues. As DNA, the CDR3 is TGTGCCAGCAGTTCCCATCCCCAAGGCCGTCAGCCCCAGAATTTT. Its protein is CASSSHPQGRQPQNF.

This rearrangement joins TRBV6-5 to TRBJ1-1; 7 bases are shared with TRBD1. This CDR3 comprises 13 residues. Germline CDR1 MNHEY, CDR2 SVGAGI. V lost 6 bases and J lost 5; bases outside the gene matches: 6. This chain's CDR3 is CASSDREWTEAFF. For the CDR3, the DNA is TGTGCCAGCAGCGACAGGGAGTGGACTGAAGCTTTCTTT.

The V call is TRBV7-3, the J call TRBJ2-5; TRBD2 matches at 11 bases. Germline CDR1 SGHTA, CDR2 FQGTGA. The V gene end was trimmed by 6 bases and the J gene end by 3 bases; junction bases not matched to a gene: 12. The CDR3 extends over 17 amino acids. The CDR3 DNA follows: TGTGCCAGCAGTCGGACTCGGACTAGCGGGCTTGAAGAGACCCAGTACTTC. Translated, it gives CASSRTRTSGLEETQYF.

The chain uses TRBV6-1 and TRBJ2-7, with 15 bases fitting TRBD2. Looked up from germline, CDR1 is MNHNS and CDR2 is SASEGT. Germline trimming cut 6 bases from V and 3 bases from J; bases unmatched to any gene: 12. The CDR3 length is 18 residues. The chain's CDR3 is CASSLAGLAGGRIYEQYF. Written as DNA, the CDR3 is TGTGCCAGCAGCCTCGCCGGACTAGCGGGAGGGCGGATCTACGAGCAGTACTTC.

The chain has TRBV5-1 and TRBJ2-7, with 8 bases aligning to TRBD1. CDR1 is SGHRS and CDR2 is YFSETQ in the germline V gene. CDR3 length: 15 amino acids. The V segment lost 0 bases and the J segment 6 bases; nucleotides outside the gene matches: 8. The CDR3 DNA reads TGCGCCAGCAGCTTGGTAAGGACAGGGTCGGGCGAGCAGTACTTC. Encoded protein: CASSLVRTGSGEQYF.

The gene calls are TRBV24-1 and TRBJ1-1, with D unclear. This CDR3 region has 12 residues. CDR1 and CDR2 from the germline V gene are KGHDR and SFDVKD. Trimming took off 5 bases at V and 1 base at J, with 4 bases between the two ends. Written as DNA, the CDR3 is TGTGCCACCAGTGGCGGGAACACTGAAGCTTTCTTT. This translates into CATSGGNTEAFF.

V is TRBV5-1 and J is TRBJ2-1, with TRBD2 matching 8 bases. The CDR3 extends over 14 amino acids. V was clipped by 2 bases and J by 4 bases; unmatched bases: 2. Looked up from germline, CDR1 is SGHRS and CDR2 is YFSETQ. CDR3 amino acids: CASSFSGEYNEQFF. As DNA, the CDR3 is TGCGCCAGCAGCTTTAGCGGGGAATACAATGAGCAGTTCTTC.

This clonotype was recorded once. The genes are TRBV12-3 or TRBV12-4 and TRBJ2-5, with TRBD2 matching over 8 bases. V lost 8 bases to trimming and J lost 5 bases; unmatched junction nucleotides: 7. This CDR3 comprises 13 residues. The CDR3 here is CASRHPSGETQYF. The CDR3 nucleotides are TGTGCCAGCCGACATCCTAGCGGGGAGACCCAGTACTTC.